The TCR delta chain under discussion was sequenced for a study of gamma-delta T cells after stem cell transplantation listed by TCRdb under 2016. This clone was seen more than once but under ten times. The target of this receptor is not known. The sample holds no much larger clone one base away, and base qualities are not on file. Different DNA sequences within this sample yield the same CDR3. Receptors were amplified or captured by RT-PCR. Sequencing used an Illumina MiSeq. After TCRdb called clones again from the public reads with CATT, rows with identical DNA were merged. For this sample the table gives approximately 1,600 delta-chain clones, of which 3.5% to 4.5% were detected only once. Approximately 24% of the sample is held by the ten biggest clonotypes. Trimming takes 1 base off V and 3 bases off J; junction bases not matched to a gene: 13. According to the germline V gene, CDR1 reads GEAIGNYY and CDR2 reads EKD. The CDR3 goes from the cysteine to the phenylalanine over 18 residues. The only DNA kept is the CDR3, 54 bases in frame from the first base.

The sequencing input was gamma-delta T cells. The rearranged segments are TRDV2 and TRDJ1; TRDD3 lines up with 10 middle nucleotides. The TCR sequence derives from a human donor. It is not recorded whose cells these are; they may come from a transplant donor. The DNA is as follows: TGTGCCTGTGACACGCTGCTTACTGGGGGATCCCTCTCCGATAAACTCATCTTT. Its amino acids are CACDTLLTGGSLSDKLIF.